One T cell receptor (beta chain) is described in this entry. What it binds is not known. These data originate in a study of T cell repertoires in cytomegalovirus infection. In the study overall: Both CMV infection and a matching HLA type were indicated by public TCR beta signatures. General study points: Accumulated public TCR beta family frequency recognized individuals carrying CMV together with the relevant HLA. HLA-C-restricted, CMV-specific TCR beta clonotypes were dominant ex vivo.

CDR3 length equals 17 residues. Germline CDR1 reads MGHDK; CDR2 reads SYGVNS. V lost 2 bases and J 2 bases, leaving 16 bases between the germline ends. MiXCR, applied by TCRdb to the reads, yields one record per CDR3 protein. The sample contains about 250,000 distinct CDR3 sequences, approximately 15% of which appear only once. This TCR was recovered from a human donor in good health (CMV status not recorded). Some clones in this sample may be carry-over from other donors' samples. Sequencing was done on a sample of CD8+ T cells from PBMCs. The chain joins TRBV25-1 to TRBJ2-1; TRBD1 might be the D (6 bases). The CDR3 region is CASSERVGHKTYNEQFF. The CDR3 nucleotides are TGTGCCAGCAGTGAACGAGTGGGACACAAGACCTACAATGAGCAGTTCTTC.